One and the same sample provided the 30 T cell receptor beta chains below, sequenced in a study of shared clonotypes between healthy human individuals. The method was immunoSEQ multiplex PCR; TCRdb's version includes in-frame clones alone and lacks a portion of them. The data contain 2,500,000 or so clones, over 85% of them singletons. Material for sequencing was naive CD4+ T cells sorted from blood. The subset here: CD45RA+ positively selected. These receptors were obtained from a man in his late teens or twenties in good health.

The V and J genes are TRBV30 and TRBJ1-5; 9 nucleotides line up with TRBD1. This CDR3 contains 17 residues. V gave up 1 base and J gave up 3 bases; unmatched junction bases: 10. Germline CDR1 GTSNPN, CDR2 SVGIG (reference sequence). CDR3 amino acids: CAWSGSQGATNNQPQHF. The CDR3 DNA is TGTGCCTGGAGTGGATCACAGGGGGCTACCAACAATCAGCCCCAGCATTTT.

The J gene is TRBJ2-4, the V gene TRBV11-2; TRBD2 might be the D (6 bases). CDR3 length: 19 amino acids. Germline CDR1 is SGHAT and CDR2 is FQNNGV. Trimming took 5 bases from V and 2 from J, leaving 25 bases between them. CDR3 in amino acids: CASSGRRMTSIESKNIQYF. Here the CDR3 DNA reads TGTGCCAGCAGCGGTAGACGGATGACTAGTATTGAGTCCAAAAACATTCAGTACTTC. The full variable domain, in which reference TRBV11-2 and TRBJ2-4 provide the parts outside the CDR3, is EAGVAQSPRYKIIEKRQSVAFWCNPISGHATLYWYQQILGQGPKLLIQFQNNGVVDDSQLPKDRFSAERLKGVDSTLKIQPAKLEDSAVYLCASSGRRMTSIESKNIQYFGAGTRLSVL.

This chain joins TRBV29-1 and TRBJ2-5; 7 bases are shared with TRBD1. Losses at the gene ends were 6 bases for V and 4 bases for J; bases not matched to a gene: 8. Germline loops: CDR1 SQVTM, CDR2 ANQGSEA. The CDR3 totals 13 residues. CDR3 protein: CSVLRGIGETQYF. In nucleotides, the CDR3 is TGCAGCGTCCTCAGGGGGATCGGAGAGACCCAGTACTTC.

The chain joins TRBV14 to TRBJ2-2; TRBD2 aligns across 10 bases. The CDR3 runs to 18 residues. V shed 1 base and J 4 bases; nucleotides not matched to a gene: 9. From germline, CDR1 is SGHDN and CDR2 FVKESK. CDR3 loop: CASSQGLLAGGLTGELFF. The CDR3 DNA is TGTGCCAGCAGCCAAGGCCTCTTAGCGGGGGGACTCACCGGGGAGCTGTTTTTT.

This rearrangement joins TRBV18 to TRBJ2-7; 7 nucleotides agree with TRBD2. Germline CDR1 and CDR2: KGHSH and LQKENI. J was trimmed by 6 bases and V by 4 bases; bases with no gene match: 9. CDR3 length: 14 amino acids. CDR3 sequence reads: CASSLGLDRGEQYF. The CDR3 DNA sequence: TGTGCCAGCTCACTTGGACTAGATCGTGGCGAGCAGTACTTC. Looking up the rest from reference TRBV18 and TRBJ2-7 gives the full variable domain: NAGVMQNPRHLVRRRGQEARLRCSPMKGHSHVYWYRQLPEEGLKFMVYLQKENIIDESGMPKERFSAEFPKEGPSILRIQQVVRGDSAAYFCASSLGLDRGEQYFGPGTRLTVT.

CDR3 sequence reads: CASSYSNTANNYGYTF. DNA for the CDR3: TGTGCCAGCAGTTACTCTAATACAGCGAATAACTATGGCTACACCTTC. The chain has TRBV6-6 and TRBJ1-2; D unclear. The CDR3 has 16 residues. The V end was cut by 0 bases, the J end by 1 base, with 12 bases between. Germline V CDR1 and CDR2: MNHNY, SVGAGI (reference sequence).

The genes are TRBV19 and TRBJ2-6; 10 nucleotides line up with TRBD1. Germline CDR1 and CDR2: LNHDA and SQIVND (reference sequence). The V gene end was trimmed by 3 bases and the J gene end by 4 bases; junction bases not matched to a gene: 9. CDR3 length: 18 residues. The CDR3, as DNA: TGTGCCAGTAGTATCGGTCCCGGGACAGGGGTCGGGGCCAACGTCCTGACTTTC. This codes for CASSIGPGTGVGANVLTF.

This chain uses TRBV6-4 with TRBJ2-2, with 8 bases lining up with TRBD1. Trimming took 5 bases from V and 5 from J; bases not matched to a gene: 4. CDR1 is MRHNA, CDR2 SNTAGT, per germline. The CDR3 is 14 amino acids. In DNA form, the CDR3 reads TGTGCCAGCAGTTTTGGACAGGGTACCGGGGAGCTGTTTTTT. Residues: CASSFGQGTGELFF.

For this clone: The same CDR3 arises from other DNA sequences in this sample as well. The V call is TRBV10-1, the J call TRBJ2-7; the D gene could be TRBD1 or TRBD2 (5 bases each). V was trimmed by 0 bases and J by 6 bases, leaving 6 bases between them. Germline CDR1 reads WNHNN; CDR2 reads SYGVQD (reference sequence). The CDR3 covers 12 residues. CDR3 in DNA: TGCGCCAGCAGTGAGTCGGGGACCGAGCAGTACTTC. Translated: CASSESGTEQYF.

The chain combines TRBV7-3 with TRBJ2-2; 11 positions agree with TRBD2. The CDR3 sequence is 16 residues long. Germline loops: CDR1 SGHTA, CDR2 FQGTGA. V gave up 5 bases and J gave up 2 bases; unmatched junction bases: 4. The CDR3 nucleotides read TGTGCCAGCAGCGTCGGACTAGCGGGTAACACCGGGGAGCTGTTTTTT. It codes for CASSVGLAGNTGELFF. Full variable domain (missing parts from reference TRBV7-3 and TRBJ2-2): GAGVSQTPSNKVTEKGKYVELRCDPISGHTALYWYRQSLGQGPEFLIYFQGTGAADDSGLPNDRFFAVRPEGSVSTLKIQRTERGDSAVYLCASSVGLAGNTGELFFGEGSRLTVL.

This clone occurred a few times. The rearrangement links TRBV30 to TRBJ1-1; 8 nucleotides line up with TRBD1. Trimming took 5 bases from V and 12 from J; bases not matched to a gene: 5. This CDR3 spans 10 amino acids. CDR1 and CDR2 (germline): GTSNPN, SVGIG (reference sequence). The CDR3 region has the DNA TGTGCCTGGGGACAGGGTCAAACTTTCTTT. Translation gives CAWGQGQTFF.

This clone occurred a few times. The chain recombines TRBV10-3 with TRBJ1-6; D remains unclear. The CDR3 runs to 13 residues. V dropped 10 bases and J dropped 5 bases, with 12 bases sitting between them. Per germline, CDR1 ENHRY and CDR2 SYGVKD. CDR3: CATLAANNSPLHF. DNA for the CDR3: TGTGCCACCCTCGCGGCCAATAATTCACCCCTCCACTTT.

This chain links TRBV28 with TRBJ1-2, with a possible D match to TRBD1 (6 bases). The CDR3 runs to 13 residues. Germline V CDR1 and CDR2: MDHEN, SYDVKM. V lost 6 bases and J 6 bases, leaving 14 bases between the germline ends. CDR3 sequence: CASRQQGENGYTF. The CDR3 DNA sequence: TGTGCCAGCAGACAACAGGGAGAAAATGGCTACACCTTC.

This chain connects TRBV28 to TRBJ2-4; D perhaps matches TRBD2 (6 bases). Germline lookup yields CDR1 MDHEN and CDR2 SYDVKM. This CDR3 region has 18 residues. The V end lost 2 bases, the J end lost 1 base, and 18 bases lay between the germline ends. The CDR3 nucleotides are TGTGCCAGCAGTTTAAGCACGGGGCTAGGGAGGGCCAAAAACATTCAGTACTTC. Translated, it gives CASSLSTGLGRAKNIQYF.

This chain joins TRBV28 and TRBJ2-2; D is unresolved. Looked up from germline, CDR1 is MDHEN and CDR2 is SYDVKM. The CDR3 has 14 amino acids. V was shortened by 3 bases and J by 7 bases, with 12 bases between the two germline ends. The CDR3 here is CASSFSLIGGELFF. For the CDR3, the DNA is TGTGCCAGCAGTTTCAGTCTTATAGGCGGGGAGCTGTTTTTT.

The V and J genes are TRBV29-1 and TRBJ1-2; 8 bases map to TRBD1. Per the germline V gene, CDR1 is SQVTM and CDR2 is ANQGSEA. Trimming removed 5 bases from V and 6 bases from J; junction bases left unmatched: 5. This CDR3 region has 12 residues. DNA of the CDR3: TGCAGCGTTACGACAGGGGAGGATGGCTACACCTTC. Protein product: CSVTTGEDGYTF.

V is TRBV12-2 and J is TRBJ2-1; the table's D call, TRBD2, was not checked against the DNA. TRBV12-2 is flagged as a pseudogene. The CDR3 has 20 residues. CDR3 DNA sequence: TGTGCAAGTCGCTTATGGTTCGGGACGACTAGCGCTAGGGTATACAATGAGCAGTTCTTC. It yields the protein CASRLWFGTTSARVYNEQFF.

This clone appeared a few times. The chain combines TRBV5-1 with TRBJ1-5; tentative D call: TRBD1 (6 bases). Germline V gene sequence: CDR1 SGHRS, CDR2 YFSETQ. The ends were cut back, 3 bases at V and 7 bases at J, with 20 bases in the middle. This CDR3 comprises 16 residues. CDR3 bases: TGCGCCAGCAGCTCCGAGACAGGTGGTTGGAAGCAGCCCCAGCATTTT. It specifies CASSSETGGWKQPQHF.

This clone was detected only once. The CDR3 region is CASSTLEAGVSDTQYF. The CDR3 DNA reads TGCGCCAGCAGCACCTTAGAGGCGGGAGTATCGGATACGCAGTATTTT. The rearrangement links TRBV5-1 to TRBJ2-3; 7 nucleotides line up with TRBD2. This CDR3 comprises 16 residues. The junction had 14 bases not matched to a gene; V was cut back by 4 bases and J by 6 bases. Looked up from germline, CDR1 is SGHRS and CDR2 is YFSETQ.

The CDR3 region has the DNA TGTGCCTGGATGGCGGGACAGGCCCGTGGCTACACCTTC. It codes for CAWMAGQARGYTF. The V and J genes are TRBV30 and TRBJ1-2; 8 nucleotides align to TRBD1. CDR1 and CDR2 (germline): GTSNPN, SVGIG (reference sequence). The CDR3 extends over 13 amino acids. V was pared by 4 bases and J by 7 bases, with 8 bases of the junction left unmatched.

The J gene is TRBJ2-2, the V gene TRBV7-9; TRBD1 matches at 9 bases. V shed 3 bases and J 15 bases; nucleotides not matched to a gene: 5. This CDR3 has 12 residues. Germline V gene sequence: CDR1 SEHNR, CDR2 FQNEAQ (reference sequence). CDR3 protein: CASSFGQGRMFF. In DNA, the CDR3 is TGTGCCAGCAGCTTTGGACAGGGGAGGATGTTTTTT.

J is TRBJ2-3 and V is TRBV2; 8 positions match TRBD2. CDR3 length: 15 amino acids. The ends lost 9 bases at V and 0 bases at J; junction bases unmatched: 8. The germline CDR1 and CDR2 sequences are SNHLY and FYNNEI. CDR3 DNA: TGTGCCAGGGGGAGCGGGAGCCCTAGCACAGATACGCAGTATTTT. This codes for CARGSGSPSTDTQYF.

Only one count was recorded for this clone. The chain is built from TRBV5-1 and TRBJ1-1; D gene ambiguous. CDR1 and CDR2 (germline): SGHRS, YFSETQ. The CDR3 has 13 amino acids. V was shortened by 0 bases and J by 6 bases, with 9 bases between the two germline ends. The CDR3 region is CASSLEGLPEAFF. The CDR3 DNA sequence: TGCGCCAGCAGCTTGGAAGGACTGCCTGAAGCTTTCTTT.

With regard to this clone: Other DNA sequences in this sample translate to the same CDR3. The chain employs TRBV5-4 and TRBJ2-3; TRBD2 matches 9 bases. In germline, CDR1 is SGHNT, CDR2 YYREEE (reference sequence). CDR3 length equals 16 residues. With V trimmed by 2 bases and J by 3 bases, 7 bases remained unmatched. The CDR3 reads CASSLRLAGATDTQYF. The CDR3 DNA follows: TGTGCCAGCAGCTTAAGATTAGCGGGAGCAACAGATACGCAGTATTTT. The full variable domain, completed using reference TRBV5-4 and TRBJ2-3, is ETGVTQSPTHLIKTRGQQVTLRCSSQSGHNTVSWYQQALGQGPQFIFQYYREEENGRGNFPPRFSGLQFPNYSSELNVNALELDDSALYLCASSLRLAGATDTQYFGPGTRLTVL.

The J gene is TRBJ2-3, the V gene TRBV7-2; 8 bases are a match to TRBD2. V shed 1 base and J 2 bases; nucleotides not matched to a gene: 5. The V gene's germline CDR1 is SGHTA and CDR2 FQGNSA. This CDR3 spans 16 amino acids. CDR3 region: CASSLVGSGVTDTQYF. The CDR3 coding sequence is TGTGCCAGCAGCTTAGTAGGTAGCGGGGTCACAGATACGCAGTATTTT.

The chain employs TRBV18 and TRBJ2-7, with D maybe TRBD1 (6 bases). V lost 2 bases and J lost 4, with 18 bases in between. From germline, CDR1 is KGHSH and CDR2 LQKENI. CDR3 length: 16 residues. The CDR3 loop reads CASSPTQQGRSYEQYF. The CDR3 DNA reads TGTGCCAGCTCACCAACACAACAGGGTAGGAGTTACGAGCAGTACTTC. Variable domain in full (rest from reference TRBV18 and TRBJ2-7): NAGVMQNPRHLVRRRGQEARLRCSPMKGHSHVYWYRQLPEEGLKFMVYLQKENIIDESGMPKERFSAEFPKEGPSILRIQQVVRGDSAAYFCASSPTQQGRSYEQYFGPGTRLTVT.

Notes on this clone: The identical CDR3 is also encoded by other nucleotide sequences in the sample. J is TRBJ1-5 and V is TRBV19, with D perhaps TRBD1 (6 bases). This CDR3 region has 16 residues. Germline CDR1 and CDR2: LNHDA and SQIVND (reference sequence). The V gene lost 4 bases and the J gene lost 0 bases, with 13 bases spanning the gap. The CDR3 DNA sequence: TGTGCCAGTAGTACTTTAGGGACATTTAGCAATCAGCCCCAGCATTTT. Translation gives CASSTLGTFSNQPQHF.

In DNA form, the CDR3 reads TGTGCCAGCAGCGTAAACGATTCACCCCTCCACTTT. Translating it yields CASSVNDSPLHF. The chain uses TRBV9 and TRBJ1-6; D remains unclear. The CDR3 spans 12 residues. Germline loops: CDR1 SGDLS, CDR2 YYNGEE. V lost 1 base and J lost 8, with 4 bases in between.

J is TRBJ2-1 and V is TRBV6-5; 10 positions agree with TRBD2. The CDR3 extends over 16 amino acids. After removal of 2 bases from V and 0 bases from J, the junction contained 1 base not matched to a gene. From germline, CDR1 is MNHEY and CDR2 SVGAGI. CDR3 nucleotides: TGTGCCAGCAGTTACCTAGCGGGGGCCTCCTACAATGAGCAGTTCTTC. This sequence encodes CASSYLAGASYNEQFF.

For this clone: One junction end disagrees with the germline gene, perhaps due to a read error. Other DNA sequences from this sample encode an identical CDR3 as well. The chain links TRBV5-1 to TRBJ2-1; D not resolved. Germline loops: CDR1 SGHRS, CDR2 YFSETQ. This CDR3 has 14 residues. The CDR3 reads CASSLGSSYNEQFF. The CDR3 DNA follows: TGCGCCAGCAGTTTGGGAAGCTCCTACAATGAGCAGTTCTTC.